The 28 T cell receptor beta chains reported below all come from one sample, sequenced in a study of blood T cell repertoires in COVID-19. Profiled with immunoSEQ multiplex PCR; TCRdb holds only in-frame clones, not every one. In the table there are 160,000 or so clones, around 89% of which are singletons. The source material was peripheral blood. The source is a man in his fifties or sixties with acute or convalescent COVID-19.

The rearrangement uses TRBV5-1 and TRBJ1-2; D call uncertain. Between the trimmed V and J ends, which lost 0 bases and 3 bases, there was a span of 6 bases. CDR1 and CDR2 (germline): SGHRS, YFSETQ. The CDR3 contains 13 residues. In DNA form, the CDR3 reads TGCGCCAGCAGCTTGGATGCAGACTATGGCTACACCTTC. Protein product: CASSLDADYGYTF.

This rearrangement joins TRBV7-2 to TRBJ1-2; no reliable D call. This CDR3 region has 14 residues. The V end was cut by 5 bases, the J end by 8 bases, with 18 bases between. Per the germline V gene, CDR1 is SGHTA and CDR2 is FQGNSA. For the CDR3, the DNA is TGTGCCAGCAGCCCCCCGGGAAGGGTACAAGGCTACACCTTC. It encodes CASSPPGRVQGYTF.

The V and J genes are TRBV19 and TRBJ2-2; D ambiguous. V dropped 3 bases and J dropped 8 bases, with 10 bases sitting between them. The germline CDR1 and CDR2 sequences are LNHDA and SQIVND (reference sequence). The CDR3 has 13 amino acids. In DNA, the CDR3 is TGTGCCAGTAGTATGGCGGCGCGAGGGGAGCTGTTTTTT. Its protein product is CASSMAARGELFF.

The CDR3: CAISGTVSYGYTF. CDR3 DNA: TGTGCCATCAGTGGGACAGTCAGCTATGGCTACACCTTC. The chain joins TRBV10-3 to TRBJ1-2, with D perhaps matching TRBD1 (6 bases). The CDR3 is 13 residues long. Germline V gene sequence: CDR1 ENHRY, CDR2 SYGVKD. Between the trimmed V and J ends, which lost 4 bases and 4 bases, there was a span of 10 bases.

DNA of the CDR3: TGCAGTGCCACGGGACAGGGCGAGCAGTACTTC. It is translated as CSATGQGEQYF. The V gene is TRBV20-1, the J gene TRBJ2-7, with 9 nucleotides matching TRBD1. CDR1 DFQATT and CDR2 SNEGSKA come from the germline V gene (reference sequence). The ends lost 6 bases at V and 6 bases at J; junction bases unmatched: 3. CDR3 length: 11 amino acids.

This sequence joins TRBV5-4 and TRBJ1-3; possibly TRBD1 for D (6 bases). Per the germline V gene, CDR1 is SGHNT and CDR2 is YYREEE (reference sequence). The V end lost 0 bases, the J end lost 2 bases, and 9 bases lay between the germline ends. This CDR3 region has 15 residues. The CDR3 loop reads CASSLDGQPGNTIYF. CDR3 DNA sequence: TGTGCCAGCAGCTTGGATGGACAGCCTGGAAACACCATATATTTT.

The chain links TRBV4-3 to TRBJ1-4, with 7 bases lining up with TRBD1. Losses at the gene ends were 5 bases for V and 5 bases for J; bases not matched to a gene: 5. This CDR3 spans 14 amino acids. Germline lookup yields CDR1 LGHNA and CDR2 YSLEER. The CDR3 region has the DNA TGCGCCAGCAGCTGGGACAGCTTAAATGAAAAACTGTTTTTT. Translating gives CASSWDSLNEKLFF.

This sequence joins TRBV27 and TRBJ1-3; D is ambiguous. CDR1 is MNHEY and CDR2 is SMNVEV in the germline V gene (reference sequence). CDR3 size: 15 residues. Trimming took off 6 bases at V and 1 base at J, with 13 bases between the two ends. Here the CDR3 DNA reads TGTGCCAGCAGGGGCACTCGAATGTCTGGAAACACCATATATTTT. Its protein is CASRGTRMSGNTIYF.

The chain joins TRBV30 to TRBJ2-3; no definite D call. Germline V gives CDR1 GTSNPN, CDR2 SVGIG (reference sequence). Trimming removed 1 base from V and 0 bases from J, with 11 bases in between. This CDR3 is 15 amino acids long. The CDR3 DNA reads as TGTGCCTGGAGTGCGCACAGTTCTAGCACAGATACGCAGTATTTT. As protein: CAWSAHSSSTDTQYF.

The chain joins TRBV18 to TRBJ2-1; tentatively, D is TRBD2 (6 bases). V gave up 6 bases and J gave up 10 bases, with 16 bases separating them. CDR1 and CDR2 from the germline V gene are KGHSH and LQKENI. The length of the CDR3 is 13 residues. This CDR3 is CASSPDAGLEQFF. In nucleotides, the CDR3 is TGTGCCAGCTCCCCAGACGCGGGGTTAGAGCAGTTCTTC.

The chain carries TRBV6-1 and TRBJ2-7; TRBD2 might be the D (5 bases). CDR1 is MNHNS and CDR2 is SASEGT in the germline V gene. The CDR3 is made up of 18 amino acids. With 0 bases removed from V and 3 bases from J, the gap between germline ends came to 21 bases. CDR3 nucleotide sequence: TGTGCCAGCAGTGAAGCGCGGGCAGGTCTAGGCTTACTCTACGAGCAGTACTTC. Translation gives CASSEARAGLGLLYEQYF.

The J gene is TRBJ1-2, the V gene TRBV4-2; D ambiguous. Trimming left V 1 base short and J 4 bases short, with 13 bases between. There are 15 residues in the CDR3. Germline assignment: CDR1 LGHNA and CDR2 YNFKEQ. In DNA, the CDR3 is TGTGCCAGCAGCCAAGTAAGCGGCATTATCTATGGCTACACCTTC. Encoded protein: CASSQVSGIIYGYTF.

The V call is TRBV24-1, the J call TRBJ2-7, with 11 bases matching TRBD1. CDR1 is KGHDR and CDR2 is SFDVKD in the germline V gene. Losses at the gene ends were 4 bases for V and 6 bases for J; bases not matched to a gene: 7. This CDR3 has 15 residues. CDR3 DNA sequence: TGTGCCACCAGTGACCCGGGACAGGGGGGAGGCGAGCAGTACTTC. Protein: CATSDPGQGGGEQYF.

CDR3 nucleotide sequence: TGTGCCAGCAGCGTGGTATGGGGGCTTGGCAATCAGCCCCAGCATTTT. Encoded protein: CASSVVWGLGNQPQHF. This chain links TRBV9 with TRBJ1-5, with D perhaps TRBD1 (6 bases). Germline lookup yields CDR1 SGDLS and CDR2 YYNGEE. Trimming took 2 bases from V and 2 from J, leaving 14 bases between them. The CDR3 runs 16 residues.

J is TRBJ1-1 and V is TRBV5-1; 9 bases match TRBD1. The CDR3 is 16 residues long. Trimming cost V 2 bases and J 3 bases; bases outside gene matches: 8. Germline CDR1 reads SGHRS; CDR2 reads YFSETQ. CDR3 in amino acids: CASSFSQGAGYTEAFF. The CDR3 DNA is TGCGCCAGCAGCTTCTCACAGGGGGCAGGGTACACTGAAGCTTTCTTT.

This chain connects TRBV3-1 (or the pseudogene TRBV3-2) to TRBJ1-6; D is perhaps TRBD1 (5 bases). CDR3 size: 14 residues. Germline assignment: CDR1 LGHDT and CDR2 YNNKEL (reference sequence). V shed 2 bases and J shed 10 bases, with 12 bases lying between them. The CDR3 here is CASSQRDSISPLHF. The DNA of the CDR3 is TGTGCCAGCAGCCAACGGGACTCAATATCACCCCTCCACTTT.

This chain uses TRBV4-3 with TRBJ2-2; D ambiguous. V was clipped by 1 base and J by 1 base, with 4 bases between them. The CDR3 extends over 14 amino acids. Germline assignment: CDR1 LGHNA and CDR2 YSLEER. DNA of the CDR3: TGCGCCAGCAGCCAAGGTCAGAACACCGGGGAGCTGTTTTTT. Amino acid sequence: CASSQGQNTGELFF.

The rearrangement links TRBV19 to TRBJ2-1, with TRBD1 identical over 8 bases. The germline CDR1 and CDR2 sequences are LNHDA and SQIVND (reference sequence). This CDR3 spans 13 amino acids. The junction had 7 bases not matched to a gene; V was cut back by 7 bases and J by 8 bases. In DNA form, the CDR3 reads TGTGCCAGTATGAGGACAGGGCGGGATGAGCAGTTCTTC. Translating gives CASMRTGRDEQFF.

The chain combines TRBV10-1 with TRBJ2-3; 8 bases are shared with TRBD2. The length of the CDR3 is 14 residues. Trimming cost V 4 bases and J 7 bases; bases outside gene matches: 7. Germline loops: CDR1 WNHNN, CDR2 SYGVQD (reference sequence). DNA for the CDR3: TGCGCCAGCAGTGCGGGGGGGGCCAGAAATACGCAGTATTTT. Translating gives CASSAGGARNTQYF.

V usage is TRBV7-9 and J usage is TRBJ2-1; D might be TRBD2 (7 bases). The CDR3 runs 15 residues. The germline gives CDR1 SEHNR, CDR2 FQNEAQ (reference sequence). Trimming pared 0 bases from V and 7 bases from J, leaving 13 bases between. The CDR3 reads CASSLAGGPNNEQFF. The CDR3 region has the DNA TGTGCCAGCAGCTTAGCGGGGGGGCCGAATAATGAGCAGTTCTTC.

The rearrangement links TRBV6-6 to TRBJ1-4; D remains ambiguous. Germline CDR1 MNHNY, CDR2 SVGAGI (reference sequence). Trimming removed 2 bases from V and 5 bases from J, with 9 bases in between. The CDR3 loop spans 14 amino acids. CDR3 protein: CASSYRAGNEKLFF. CDR3 coding DNA: TGTGCCAGCAGTTACAGAGCGGGAAATGAAAAACTGTTTTTT.

This clone was detected a few times. The V and J genes are TRBV11-1 and TRBJ1-6; TRBD1 aligns across 7 bases. This CDR3 is 14 amino acids long. Germline CDR1 SGHAT, CDR2 FQDESV (reference sequence). V was pared by 6 bases and J by 7 bases, with 6 bases of the junction left unmatched. As DNA, the CDR3 is TGTGCCAGCAGTAATAACAGGGGCAATTCACCCCTCCACTTT. This gives the protein CASSNNRGNSPLHF.

This chain connects TRBV24-1 to TRBJ2-3, with 7 bases fitting TRBD1. Germline V gene sequence: CDR1 KGHDR, CDR2 SFDVKD. The CDR3 runs 14 residues. V was clipped by 4 bases and J by 13 bases; unmatched bases: 13. This CDR3 reads CATSDRGTAQFEYF. DNA for the CDR3: TGTGCCACCAGTGACCGAGGGACAGCCCAATTCGAGTATTTT.

This clone was counted a single time. This chain uses TRBV9 with TRBJ2-3; D is possibly TRBD1 (6 bases). CDR3 size: 14 residues. Per germline, CDR1 SGDLS and CDR2 YYNGEE. Trimming stripped 4 bases from V and 3 bases from J, with 12 bases between. CDR3 in DNA: TGTGCCAGCAGCCTAATGACAGGAACAGATACGCAGTATTTT. It specifies CASSLMTGTDTQYF.

The rearrangement uses TRBV30 and TRBJ1-5, with D possibly matching TRBD1 (5 bases). Germline V gene data show CDR1 as GTSNPN and CDR2 as SVGIG (reference sequence). The CDR3 has 16 residues. Trimming took 0 bases from V and 1 from J, leaving 13 bases between them. The CDR3 bases are TGTGCCTGGAGTGTACCTAGGGGCCAAAGCAATCAGCCCCAGCATTTT. It translates to CAWSVPRGQSNQPQHF.

This chain uses TRBV3-1 (or the pseudogene TRBV3-2) with TRBJ1-1; a weak D match, TRBD1 (6 bases). Germline values: CDR1 LGHDT, CDR2 YNNKEL (reference sequence). The CDR3 sequence is 14 residues long. The V end lost 6 bases, the J end lost 5 bases, and 16 bases lay between the germline ends. CDR3 DNA sequence: TGTGCCAGCAGATACATAGGGGGTGGGACTGAAGCTTTCTTT. Translation: CASRYIGGGTEAFF.

In its sample, this clone was seen once. The V call is TRBV29-1, the J call TRBJ2-5; 7 bases align to TRBD1. The closer fit of TRBJ2-7 to the DNA end suggests the J call may be wrong. Germline V gene sequence: CDR1 SQVTM, CDR2 ANQGSEA. The CDR3 runs 19 residues. The CDR3 spells CSVDRTPGQSITETYEQYF. The CDR3 nucleotides are TGCAGCGTCGATAGGACGCCGGGACAGTCTATCACTGAAACCTACGAGCAGTACTTC.

The chain carries TRBV5-4 and TRBJ2-3, with TRBD2 identical over 8 bases. This CDR3 has 15 amino acids. Losses at the gene ends were 0 bases for V and 5 bases for J; bases not matched to a gene: 5. Germline V CDR1 and CDR2: SGHNT, YYREEE (reference sequence). The CDR3 nucleotides read TGTGCCAGCAGCTTGGCTAGCGGGTCCGGAGATACGCAGTATTTT. Its translation is CASSLASGSGDTQYF.